A selection of T cell receptor beta chains follows, all from one sample in a study of shared clonotypes between healthy human individuals. Libraries were prepared by immunoSEQ multiplex PCR; TCRdb keeps only in-frame clonotypes and omits some of them. Of about 2 million clones in the sample, approximately 94% were seen once. Material for sequencing was naive CD8+ T cells sorted from blood. These receptors all stem from a man between 18 and 29 years old in good health. The CDR3 runs from the conserved cysteine through the conserved F or W. Each record gives: clone size, J gene, D gene, V gene, CDR3 DNA, CDR3 protein. A D gene is named only where the DNA matches it firmly. Part of the rows lack a size; the others show once, few, many or a class for expanded clones.

.	TRBJ2-3	.	TRBV7-3	TGTGCCAGCAGCCCCGGCACAGGGTCTCGAACAGATACGCAGTATTTT	CASSPGTGSRTDTQYF
once	TRBJ2-5	.	TRBV7-9	TGTGCCAGCAGCCCGACGGATGGGGAGAAGGAAGAGACCCAGTACTTC	CASSPTDGEKEETQYF
once	TRBJ2-1	.	TRBV7-9	TGTGCCAGCAGCGAGGGATGGGGCAATGGGCAGTTCTTC	CASSEGWGNGQFF
.	TRBJ2-2	.	TRBV6-4	TGTGCCAGCAGTGAGAGCGGAGTCATTAGGGACACCGGGGAGCTGTTTTTT	CASSESGVIRDTGELFF
.	TRBJ2-7	TRBD1	TRBV5-1	TGCGCCAGCAGCTTGCTGACAGGGGGCTACGAGCAGTACTTC	CASSLLTGGYEQYF
.	TRBJ2-2	.	TRBV7-8	TGTGCCAGCAGCTTAGCGGGGGGGAACACCGGGGAGCTGTTTTTT	CASSLAGGNTGELFF
.	TRBJ2-7	TRBD2	TRBV27	TGTGCCAGCAGGCTAGCGGGAAAGTCCTACGAGCAGTACTTC	CASRLAGKSYEQYF
.	TRBJ2-5	TRBD1	TRBV5-8	TGTGCCAGCAGGAAACTGGACAGGGTTTGGTTCGACCAAGAGACCCAGTACTTC	CASRKLDRVWFDQETQYF
.	TRBJ2-2	.	TRBV6-5	TGTGCCAGCAGTTACGCTGAAGGGCCCGGGGAGCTGTTTTTT	CASSYAEGPGELFF
.	TRBJ2-3	.	TRBV4-3	TGCGCCAGCAGCCAAGATCCCTCCCTTACTGATACGCAGTATTTT	CASSQDPSLTDTQYF
.	TRBJ2-5	.	TRBV29-1	TGCAGCGTTGAATACGGGCTTTCGTACCAAGAGACCCAGTACTTC	CSVEYGLSYQETQYF
.	TRBJ2-5	.	TRBV1	TGCACCAGTTCGGTGGGGAGAGTGTCGGAGACCCAGTACTTC	CTSSVGRVSETQYF
.	TRBJ2-2	.	TRBV7-9	TGTGCCAGCTGCTGGACGGAGAACACCGGGGAGCTGTTTTTT	CASCWTENTGELFF
once	TRBJ1-1	.	TRBV7-2	TGTGCCAGCAGAATAGACTACCTTTTTGAAGCTTTCTTT	CASRIDYLFEAFF
.	TRBJ2-7	.	TRBV21-1	TGTGCCAGCAGCAAACTAAACAGGGCTATCGACGAGCAGTACTTC	CASSKLNRAIDEQYF
.	TRBJ2-1	.	TRBV27	TGTGCCAGCACCCAATTAGGCCCCGATTTCTCCTACAATGAGCAGTTCTTC	CASTQLGPDFSYNEQFF
once	TRBJ1-5	TRBD1	TRBV7-8	TGTGCCAGCAGCACCTATGGACAGGGAAGGGACCAGCCCCAGCATTTT	CASSTYGQGRDQPQHF
.	TRBJ2-7	TRBD1	TRBV4-1	TGCGCCAGCAGCCAAGATCGGGGACAGAAACGCTACGAGCAGTACTTC	CASSQDRGQKRYEQYF
.	TRBJ1-5	TRBD1	TRBV30	TGTGCCTGGACCTGGGGGACAGGGGGCCCCTTTGGCAATCAGCCCCAGCATTTT	CAWTWGTGGPFGNQPQHF
.	TRBJ1-1	.	TRBV6-5	TGTGCCAGCAGCCCGACAGGAGCAGTCGGCACTGAAGCTTTCTTT	CASSPTGAVGTEAFF
.	TRBJ2-5	.	TRBV7-9	TGTGCCAGCAGCTTTCAAGCAGGGGGGGCGGAGACCCAGTACTTC	CASSFQAGGAETQYF
.	TRBJ2-7	TRBD2	TRBV9	TGTGCCAGCAGCGACGGGACTAGCCACGAGCAGTACTTC	CASSDGTSHEQYF
.	TRBJ2-7	.	TRBV4-1	TGCGCCAGCAGCCGACCGGGGAGTATTCCCTACGAGCAGTACTTC	CASSRPGSIPYEQYF
.	TRBJ2-1	TRBD2	TRBV6-4	TGTGCCAGCAGTGACGGCGGGGGGAACTACAATGAGCAGTTCTTC	CASSDGGGNYNEQFF
.	TRBJ2-1	TRBD1	TRBV5-6	TGTGCCAGCAGCCCTACCCTCGGGACAGGAACCTACAATGAGCAGTTCTTC	CASSPTLGTGTYNEQFF
.	TRBJ2-7	TRBD2	TRBV28	TGTGCCAGCAGTTTCACGGGGGGTGCCTACGAGCAGTACTTC	CASSFTGGAYEQYF
.	TRBJ1-2	.	TRBV28	TGTGCCAGCAGTCCGGGGGGTACTATTGGCTACACCTTC	CASSPGGTIGYTF
.	TRBJ2-1	.	TRBV7-3	TGTGCCAGCAGCTTAGGCGCCGGGGAACCCCCCTACAATGAGCAGTTCTTC	CASSLGAGEPPYNEQFF
once	TRBJ2-5	TRBD1	TRBV2	TGTGCCAGCAGCCCCAGGCCAGGGGGCCTGGAAGAGACCCAGTACTTC	CASSPRPGGLEETQYF
.	TRBJ2-2	.	TRBV27	TGTGCCAGCAGAGGATACAGGGAGGTGGACACCGGGGAGCTGTTTTTT	CASRGYREVDTGELFF
.	TRBJ2-5	TRBD2	TRBV4-3	TGCGCCAGCAGCCAAGATAGCGGGACTAGCGGTATTACGGAGACCCAGTACTTC	CASSQDSGTSGITETQYF
.	TRBJ2-1	.	TRBV7-9	TGTGCCAGCGGGCAGGGCTCCTACAATGAGCAGTTCTTC	CASGQGSYNEQFF